Sequencing of this T cell receptor beta chain was carried out in a study of identical twins. Points on this clonotype: Its cognate antigen is unknown.

Study-level findings and limits: Out-of-frame alpha sequences common to twins exhibited a surplus of low generation probability. Partial confounding of zero-insertion analyses by invariant MAIT and iNKT cells was possible.

cDNA molecules carried unique molecular identifiers, and template switching added a universal primer site. In TCRdb, the 5' RACE reads were re-called with MiXCR into one record per CDR3 protein. The sample has 700,000 or so distinct CDR3 sequences, roughly 8% seen once. Germline V gives CDR1 SGHDT, CDR2 YYEEEE. The CDR3 has 14 amino acids. V dropped 4 bases and J dropped 8; count of bases not matched to a gene: 8. This sample also appeared in a second study, on yellow fever vaccine responses in identical twins.

The TCR originated in a woman aged 18-30 years in good health. The specimen sequenced was PBMCs. The chain has TRBV5-6 and TRBJ2-4; 8 bases line up with TRBD2. CDR3: CASSDIQREYIQYF. The CDR3 bases are TGTGCCAGCAGCGATATCCAGCGGGAGTACATTCAGTACTTC.